This TCR beta chain was recovered during a study of regulatory T cells in long-lasting Graves disease. On the study more broadly: Persistent cases were those of Graves' disease that involved over 5 years of antithyroid drugs with positive TSH receptor antibodies.

This clonotype has only a few counts. V was pared by 4 bases and J by 3 bases, with 15 bases between. This CDR3 contains 15 residues. CDR1 is LNHDA and CDR2 is SQIVND in the germline V gene (reference sequence). Time point in this sample: persistent/refractory GD, antithyroid drugs over 5 years with positive TRAb. PBMCs were the source of the RNA used for TCR sequencing. Arm-PCR of CDR3 regions and iRepertoire HTBI primers were used to build TCR beta libraries. TCRdb reprocessed the multiplex PCR reads via MiXCR and lists one record per CDR3 protein. The repertoire consists of 400,000 to 600,000 distinct CDR3 sequences, with under 25% occurring once and the leading ten covering around 7%.

This receptor was taken from a female donor with Graves disease. This rearrangement joins TRBV19 to TRBJ1-1; possible D gene TRBD1, 5 bases. The material sequenced was peripheral blood mononuclear cells (PBMCs), taken when the disease was refractory, from a patient treated with antithyroid drugs. DNA for the CDR3: TGTGCCAGTAGTAACCGGCAGGGAGGTTACACTGAAGCTTTCTTT. This codes for CASSNRQGGYTEAFF.